Following are 16 T cell receptor beta chains from one sample sequenced in a study of cytomegalovirus exposure and HLA in healthy donors. The study ran its PCR with 60 Vbeta and 13 Jbeta primers. Using immunoSEQ multiplex PCR, the repertoire was profiled, and TCRdb retains in-frame clones only, with some absent. The profile shows around 120,000 clones, around 10% of them singletons. The sequenced material came from PBMCs. Receptor source: a man aged 25-40 years in good health and CMV-seronegative.

The chain recombines TRBV6-1 with TRBJ2-1; tentative D call: TRBD2 (5 bases). Germline CDR1 and CDR2: MNHNS and SASEGT. The CDR3 length is 15 residues. V was clipped by 7 bases and J by 9 bases, with 22 bases between them. The CDR3 loop is CASTHDGGVWSEQFF. The CDR3 region has the DNA TGTGCCAGCACCCATGACGGAGGTGTTTGGAGTGAGCAGTTCTTC.

The chain joins TRBV6-5 to TRBJ1-4, with a tentative D call TRBD1 (6 bases). V shed 8 bases and J shed 1 base, with 14 bases lying between them. The CDR3 is made up of 15 amino acids. Germline values: CDR1 MNHEY, CDR2 SVGAGI. The CDR3 region has the DNA TGTGCCAGCTCTTCTCCAGGGGAAACTAATGAAAAACTGTTTTTT. It encodes CASSSPGETNEKLFF.

About this clone itself: A junction end diverges from the germline sequence, so it may reflect a read error. The chain uses TRBV25-1 and TRBJ1-6; D gene uncertain. The length of the CDR3 is 14 residues. Germline lookup yields CDR1 MGHDK and CDR2 SYGVNS. CDR3 sequence: CASSYRGLNSHLHF. CDR3 in DNA: TGTGCCAGCAGTTATCGAGGCCTTAATTCACACCTCCACTTT.

This chain connects TRBV21-1 to TRBJ1-1; the table gives TRBD1 as D, unverified against the DNA. TRBV21-1 is noted as a pseudogene. This CDR3 is 17 amino acids long. The CDR3 sequence is CASNRSNQGRTDTEAFF. In DNA form, the CDR3 reads TGTGCCAGCAACCGATCGAACCAGGGGCGAACGGACACTGAAGCTTTCTTT.

This clone was detected only a few times. The gene calls are TRBV11-1 and TRBJ2-1, with TRBD2 matching over 9 bases. With 3 bases clipped from V and 0 bases from J, the junction kept 9 bases outside the gene matches. The CDR3 spans 18 residues. Germline CDR1 SGHAT, CDR2 FQDESV (reference sequence). In DNA form, the CDR3 reads TGTGCCAGCAGCTTTCGTGCTAGACTAGCGGCCTCCTACAATGAGCAGTTCTTC. Residues: CASSFRARLAASYNEQFF.

The chain recombines TRBV6-1 with TRBJ1-2, with D uncertain. Germline V gene data show CDR1 as MNHNS and CDR2 as SASEGT. This CDR3 region has 13 residues. V was shortened by 3 bases and J by 4 bases, with 9 bases between the two germline ends. The CDR3: CASSEGRSYGYTF. CDR3 nucleotide sequence: TGTGCCAGCAGTGAGGGTAGGAGCTATGGCTACACCTTC.

CDR3 sequence reads: CASSVASGGGNEQFF. The DNA for the CDR3 is TGTGCCAGCAGCGTAGCTAGCGGGGGGGGTAATGAGCAGTTCTTC. J is TRBJ2-1 and V is TRBV9; 12 bases align to TRBD2. Germline V gene data show CDR1 as SGDLS and CDR2 as YYNGEE. The CDR3 covers 15 residues. J gave up 7 bases and V 0 bases, and 2 bases lay outside the gene matches. The entire variable domain, with the rest obtained from reference TRBV9 and TRBJ2-1, is as follows: DSGVTQTPKHLITATGQRVTLRCSPRSGDLSVYWYQQSLDQGLQFLIQYYNGEERAKGNILERFSAQQFPDLHSELNLSSLELGDSALYFCASSVASGGGNEQFFGPGTRLTVL.

The chain employs TRBV28 and TRBJ2-5, with 11 positions matching TRBD2. Germline lookup yields CDR1 MDHEN and CDR2 SYDVKM. CDR3 length: 15 residues. The ends lost 4 bases at V and 5 bases at J; junction bases unmatched: 6. The CDR3 region is CASSSLAGGGETQYF. CDR3 DNA: TGTGCCAGCAGTTCGCTAGCGGGAGGTGGGGAGACCCAGTACTTC.

This chain links TRBV11-2 with TRBJ2-1; 10 bases align to TRBD2. The CDR3 consists of 16 residues. Losses at the gene ends were 6 bases for V and 6 bases for J; bases not matched to a gene: 11. Germline CDR1 reads SGHAT; CDR2 reads FQNNGV. CDR3 protein: CASRYLAGALLNEQFF. As DNA, the CDR3 is TGTGCCAGCAGGTATCTAGCGGGAGCTTTGCTCAATGAGCAGTTCTTC.

This clone came up a few times. Written as DNA, the CDR3 is TGTGCCAACCTACTAAGGGGAGGTAATGAGCAGTTCTTC. Translating gives CANLLRGGNEQFF. The rearrangement links TRBV6-4 to TRBJ2-1, with TRBD2 as a possible D gene (6 bases). This CDR3 has 13 residues. V lost 10 bases to trimming and J lost 7 bases, with 17 bases between them. Germline V lookup: CDR1 MRHNA, CDR2 SNTAGT.

The CDR3 DNA reads TGTGCCAGCTCACCACTCTCTAGCGGGAGCTCCTACAATGAGCAGTTCTTC. Its protein is CASSPLSSGSSYNEQFF. The rearrangement uses TRBV18 and TRBJ2-1, with 10 bases fitting TRBD2. V gave up 1 base and J gave up 0 bases; unmatched junction bases: 3. In germline, CDR1 is KGHSH, CDR2 LQKENI. The length of the CDR3 is 17 residues.

The rearrangement links TRBV9 to TRBJ2-7; the match to TRBD2 covers 9 bases. The CDR3 has 14 residues. V was clipped by 3 bases and J by 4 bases; unmatched bases: 5. Germline V gene data show CDR1 as SGDLS and CDR2 as YYNGEE. For the CDR3, the DNA is TGTGCCAGCAGCGCCGGGACTAGCAAGTACGAGCAGTACTTC. Its protein is CASSAGTSKYEQYF.

This clone was picked up a small number of times. The chain couples TRBV19 to TRBJ1-1; 7 bases match TRBD1. The CDR3 covers 15 residues. V gave up 5 bases and J gave up 1 base; unmatched junction bases: 7. Per the germline V gene, CDR1 is LNHDA and CDR2 is SQIVND (reference sequence). The CDR3 sequence is CASSVRGYANTEAFF. CDR3 in DNA: TGTGCCAGTAGTGTCAGGGGGTATGCGAACACTGAAGCTTTCTTT.

The V gene is TRBV14, the J gene TRBJ2-6; no clear D gene. The germline gives CDR1 SGHDN, CDR2 FVKESK. The CDR3 loop spans 14 amino acids. V lost 8 bases to trimming and J lost 4 bases, with 12 bases between them. The CDR3 loop reads CASLEWSGANVLTF. DNA for the CDR3: TGTGCCAGCTTGGAGTGGTCGGGGGCCAACGTCCTGACTTTC. Full variable domain (outside the CDR3, taken from reference TRBV14 and TRBJ2-6): EAGVTQFPSHSVIEKGQTVTLRCDPISGHDNLYWYRRVMGKEIKFLLHFVKESKQDESGMPNNRFLAERTGGTYSTLKVQPAELEDSGVYFCASLEWSGANVLTFGAGSRLTVL.

This clone has only a few counts. The rearrangement links TRBV5-4 to TRBJ2-7; a weak D match, TRBD2 (6 bases). Germline CDR1 SGHNT, CDR2 YYREEE (reference sequence). The V and J ends lost 2 bases and 4 bases respectively, with 7 bases between them. The CDR3 has 12 amino acids. The CDR3 DNA reads as TGTGCCAGCAGCTTTAGCGGATACGAGCAGTACTTC. This encodes CASSFSGYEQYF.

This sequence joins TRBV5-1 and TRBJ1-4, with D perhaps matching TRBD1 (6 bases). The ends were cut back, 0 bases at V and 0 bases at J, with 15 bases in the middle. Looked up from germline, CDR1 is SGHRS and CDR2 is YFSETQ. This CDR3 is 18 amino acids long. CDR3 residues: CASSLGGTRYATNEKLFF. The CDR3 DNA reads TGCGCCAGCAGCTTGGGGGGGACACGCTATGCAACTAATGAAAAACTGTTTTTT.